This T cell receptor beta chain is from a study of CXCR3-negative and CXCR3-positive naive CD8 T cells. UMI-labeled 5' RACE TRB cDNA libraries were prepared from the cells. Using the 5' RACE reads, TCRdb records one entry per CDR3 protein without DNA. Seen in this sample are about 120,000 distinct CDR3 sequences; the ten most common clones hold approximately 0.3%. The CDR3 loop spans 14 amino acids. The germline CDR1 and CDR2 sequences are SGHRS and YFSETQ. The origin of this receptor is a human donor in good health. Some clones in this sample may be carry-over from other donors' samples. The material sequenced was naive CXCR3- CD8+ T cells from blood. The subset is: CD45RO-CCR7+CD27+CD95- naive CD8+ T cells lacking CXCR3 (TNR3-). V gene TRBV5-1 combines with J gene TRBJ2-2; TCRdb calls TRBD2, which cannot be checked without DNA. The CDR3 is CASSLPPRAGELFF.